Each of the 32 T cell receptor beta chains below was sequenced from the same sample in a study of T-cell reconstitution after alpha-beta-depleted transplantation in children (dated by TCRdb to between 2015 and 2016). The label giving this sample's treatment or condition can be read as: allogeneic hematopoietic cell transplantation with graft depleted of TCRalphabeta T cells and CD19 B cells. The protocol used for the library was PCR. The sequencer was an Illumina HiSeq 2500. To normalize quantification of the TCRbeta repertoire, the TCR libraries were built with molecular barcoding that relied on unique molecular identifiers. Using fastp trimming at Q25 and MiXCR clonotype assembly, TCRdb reanalyzed the public sequencing data and kept in-frame beta chains. Here each entry gathers all rows of one CDR3 protein and keeps the most common genes and DNA. For this sample there are approximately 500,000 distinct CDR3 sequences; approximately 10% appear just once. Just over 2% of the sample rests with the top ten.

The sample was PBMCs, taken before TCRalphabeta/CD19-depleted stem cell transplant. The receptors were sampled from a child aged 2 to 15 with inherited bone marrow failure, due to receive a stem cell transplant.

In this sample, this clonotype turned up many times. This chain connects TRBV15 to TRBJ2-5; TRBD2 aligns across 9 bases. The CDR3 length is 18 residues. Germline CDR1 LNHNV, CDR2 YYDKDF (reference sequence). Losses at the gene ends were 1 base for V and 5 bases for J; bases not matched to a gene: 14. CDR3 in DNA: TGTGCCACCAGCAGAGCAAGGGCCGCGCGGGAGGGTTTGGAGACCCAGTACTTC. It is translated as CATSRARAAREGLETQYF. Using reference TRBV15 and TRBJ2-5 for the parts outside the CDR3, the full variable domain is DAMVIQNPRYQVTQFGKPVTLSCSQTLNHNVMYWYQQKSSQAPKLLFHYYDKDFNNEADTPDNFQSRRPNTSFCFLDIRSPGLGDTAMYLCATSRARAAREGLETQYFGPGTRLLVL.

This clonotype was recorded at least ten times. The chain is built from TRBV6-1 and TRBJ2-4, with 10 bases fitting TRBD2. The J segment lost 0 bases and the V segment lost 6 bases, leaving 5 bases of the junction unmatched. Per the germline V gene, CDR1 is MNHNS and CDR2 is SASEGT. The length of the CDR3 is 16 residues. CDR3 protein: CASRSLAGLAKNIQYF. The DNA for the CDR3 is TGTGCCAGCAGATCACTAGCGGGACTAGCCAAAAACATTCAGTACTTC.

In its sample, this clonotype was seen many times. The chain links TRBV5-1 to TRBJ2-1, with D possibly TRBD2 on 6 matching bases. V was pared by 5 bases and J by 2 bases, with 11 bases between. The CDR3 covers 14 residues. Per germline, CDR1 SGHRS and CDR2 YFSETQ. The CDR3 sequence: CASRQPGAYNEQFF. The CDR3, as DNA: TGCGCCAGCAGACAGCCGGGAGCCTACAATGAGCAGTTCTTC.

This clonotype was detected a few times. CDR3 residues: CSVRGGTGGSGNTIYF. Written as DNA, the CDR3 is TGCAGCGTGAGGGGGGGGACAGGGGGCTCTGGAAACACCATATATTTT. The chain has TRBV29-1 and TRBJ1-3, with 11 bases fitting TRBD1. The CDR3 has 16 amino acids. V was pared by 6 bases and J by 0 bases, with 7 bases of the junction left unmatched. CDR1 SQVTM and CDR2 ANQGSEA come from the germline V gene.

Note on this clonotype: A much larger clone differs from this one at a single base, so this may be a read error. This chain connects TRBV4-3 to TRBJ2-3, with D perhaps TRBD2 (5 bases). The V end was cut by 2 bases, the J end by 1 base, with 7 bases between. Germline assignment: CDR1 LGHNA and CDR2 YSLEER. This CDR3 has 14 residues. CDR3 bases: TGCGCCAGCAGCCAAAGGCGGGGCACAGATACGCAGTATTTT. Translated: CASSQRRGTDTQYF.

This clonotype was recorded at least ten times. The chain couples TRBV4-2 to TRBJ2-7; D not resolved. Germline assignment: CDR1 LGHNA and CDR2 YNFKEQ. The CDR3 is 14 amino acids. V was pared by 1 base and J by 5 bases, with 12 bases between. The CDR3 DNA follows: TGTGCCAGCAGCCAAGCTAGTCGCTCTCACGAGCAGTACTTC. Translated, it gives CASSQASRSHEQYF.

This clonotype has at least ten counts. The chain carries TRBV18 and TRBJ2-7, with D hard to call. The germline V and J ends were trimmed by 3 bases and 0 bases, with 6 bases remaining between them. Germline V gene data show CDR1 as KGHSH and CDR2 as LQKENI. The CDR3 has 13 residues. The CDR3 DNA follows: TGTGCCAGCTCACCCGACTTCTCCTACGAGCAGTACTTC. Protein product: CASSPDFSYEQYF.

Points on this clonotype: This may stem from a read error, because a much larger clone lies one nucleotide away. This rearrangement joins TRBV4-1 to TRBJ2-7; 11 positions match TRBD2. This CDR3 comprises 17 residues. Germline assignment: CDR1 MGHRA and CDR2 YSYEKL. The ends lost 0 bases at V and 10 bases at J; junction bases unmatched: 14. DNA for the CDR3: TGCGCCAGCAGCCAAGAGTTAATAGCGGGAGGGCATGGCGACCAGTACTTC. Translation: CASSQELIAGGHGDQYF.

The sample holds many counts of this clonotype. The chain carries TRBV29-1 and TRBJ2-3; 9 nucleotides line up with TRBD2. The CDR3 is 18 residues long. Germline assignment: CDR1 SQVTM and CDR2 ANQGSEA. J lost 3 bases, V lost 6 bases, and 19 bases had no gene match. CDR3 nucleotide sequence: TGCAGCGTCGGTCGCCGGTTGGTAGCGGGAGATGGAACAGATACGCAGTATTTT. This gives the protein CSVGRRLVAGDGTDTQYF.

This clonotype was seen many times. The V call is TRBV4-3, the J call TRBJ1-2; TRBD1 might be the D (5 bases). The CDR3 is 14 amino acids. The germline V gene encodes CDR1 LGHNA and CDR2 YSLEER. Trimming stripped 5 bases from V and 5 bases from J, with 15 bases between. CDR3 sequence reads: CASSYMTDPYGYTF. The CDR3 nucleotides are TGCGCCAGCAGCTACATGACAGATCCTTATGGCTACACCTTC.

The J gene is TRBJ2-2, the V gene TRBV20-1; no definite D call. CDR3 size: 17 residues. Looked up from germline, CDR1 is DFQATT and CDR2 is SNEGSKA (reference sequence). Trimming took off 0 bases at V and 4 bases at J, with 18 bases between the two ends. CDR3 protein: CSARDSAFRRATGELFF. The CDR3, as DNA: TGCAGTGCTAGAGATTCGGCATTCAGGCGTGCCACCGGGGAGCTGTTTTTT.

This chain joins TRBV20-1 and TRBJ2-1; weak D call: TRBD2 (6 bases). Germline V gene lookup returns CDR1 DFQATT and CDR2 SNEGSKA (reference sequence). Trimming left V 0 bases short and J 0 bases short, with 18 bases between. The CDR3 covers 18 residues. This CDR3 reads CSARDYGRDSSSYNEQFF. In DNA form, the CDR3 reads TGCAGTGCTAGAGACTATGGTCGGGACTCGAGCTCCTACAATGAGCAGTTCTTC.

This clonotype was detected many times. The chain recombines TRBV5-1 with TRBJ2-3; D is undetermined. Germline V gene data show CDR1 as SGHRS and CDR2 as YFSETQ. V lost 4 bases to trimming and J lost 4 bases, with 16 bases between them. The CDR3 length is 15 residues. The CDR3 is CASSLTVSGPDTQYF. In DNA form, the CDR3 reads TGCGCCAGCAGCCTGACGGTTTCTGGGCCAGATACGCAGTATTTT.

Turning to this clonotype: A much larger clone lies a single base off, so this may be a read error. The chain links TRBV15 to TRBJ2-7, with D possibly matching TRBD2 (5 bases). Germline lookup yields CDR1 LNHNV and CDR2 YYDKDF (reference sequence). V lost 2 bases, J lost 7 bases, and 18 bases lay in between. The CDR3 contains 15 residues. CDR3 in amino acids: CATSRRPSNGEEQYF. CDR3 DNA sequence: TGTGCCACCAGCAGAAGACCCTCGAACGGGGAGGAGCAGTACTTC.

The V call is TRBV11-2, the J call TRBJ1-2; D possibly corresponds to TRBD1 (5 bases). Trimming removed 5 bases at V and 8 bases at J, with 15 bases between. CDR1 is SGHAT and CDR2 is FQNNGV in the germline V gene. The CDR3 contains 13 residues. The CDR3 region has the DNA TGTGCCAGCAGCCGAACGAATTGGGACGGCTACACCTTC. Translated, it gives CASSRTNWDGYTF.

V gene TRBV27 combines with J gene TRBJ2-7; D unresolved. Per the germline V gene, CDR1 is MNHEY and CDR2 is SMNVEV (reference sequence). The CDR3 extends over 13 amino acids. Trimming took off 4 bases at V and 2 bases at J, with 9 bases between the two ends. CDR3 residues: CASSYKRAYEQYF. CDR3 sequence (DNA): TGTGCCAGCAGTTACAAGCGAGCCTACGAGCAGTACTTC.

As to this clonotype: A read error may be the cause here, since a much bigger clone is one base away. CDR3 amino acids: CATIRSANAGELFF. The DNA for the CDR3 is TGTGCCACCATAAGGTCCGCGAACGCCGGGGAGCTGTTTTTT. The rearrangement joins TRBV7-2 to TRBJ2-2; D not resolved. The germline V gene has CDR1 SGHTA and CDR2 FQGNSA. The CDR3 is 14 amino acids. The full variable domain, with the rest looked up from reference TRBV7-2 and TRBJ2-2, is GAGVSQSPSNKVTEKGKDVELRCDPISGHTALYWYRQSLGQGLEFLIYFQGNSAPDKSGLPSDRFSAERTGGSVSTLTIQRTQQEDSAVYLCATIRSANAGELFFGEGSRLTVL.

This clonotype was detected only a few times. The chain links TRBV28 to TRBJ1-3; D ambiguous. There are 13 residues in the CDR3. V was clipped by 3 bases and J by 1 base, with 4 bases between them. Germline V CDR1 and CDR2: MDHEN, SYDVKM. The CDR3 here is CASSFSSGNTIYF. Written as DNA, the CDR3 is TGTGCCAGCAGTTTTTCATCTGGAAACACCATATATTTT.

Remarks on this clonotype: This may stem from a read error, because a much larger clone lies one nucleotide away. No conserved phenylalanine or tryptophan is present at the end of the CDR3, so a read error is the likely explanation. The chain employs TRBV20-1 and TRBJ1-5; perhaps TRBD1 as D (6 bases). The germline V and J ends were trimmed by 5 bases and 2 bases, with 13 bases remaining between them. There are 14 residues in the CDR3. Per germline, CDR1 DFQATT and CDR2 SNEGSKA (reference sequence). The CDR3 coding sequence is TGCAGTGCTCATAACAGGGTGGGCAATCAGCCCCAGCATGTT. This encodes CSAHNRVGNQPQHV.

This clonotype has ten or more counts. CDR3 bases: TGTGCCAGCAGCTTAATACTAGGTCCCAATGAGCAGTTCTTC. It translates to CASSLILGPNEQFF. V is TRBV7-8 and J is TRBJ2-1; a weak D match, TRBD2 (5 bases). The germline V gene has CDR1 SGHVS and CDR2 FQNEAQ. The V end lost 2 bases, the J end lost 6 bases, and 11 bases lay between the germline ends. This CDR3 is built from 14 residues. The full variable domain, completed using reference TRBV7-8 and TRBJ2-1, is GAGVSQSPRYKVAKRGQDVALRCDPISGHVSLFWYQQALGQGPEFLTYFQNEAQLDKSGLPSDRFFAERPEGSVSTLKIQRTQQEDSAVYLCASSLILGPNEQFFGPGTRLTVL.

This clonotype was seen at least ten times. J is TRBJ1-2 and V is TRBV6-5; D remains ambiguous. This CDR3 spans 15 amino acids. The germline V gene encodes CDR1 MNHEY and CDR2 SVGAGI. V lost 0 bases and J 0 bases, leaving 8 bases between the germline ends. The CDR3 loop reads CASSYSNRANYGYTF. CDR3 DNA sequence: TGTGCCAGCAGTTACTCGAACCGAGCTAACTATGGCTACACCTTC.

In its sample, this clonotype was seen many times. The V and J genes are TRBV5-5 and TRBJ2-1; 13 bases map to TRBD2. CDR1 and CDR2 from the germline V gene are SGHKS and YYEKEE (reference sequence). V lost 3 bases, J lost 10 bases, and 7 bases stayed unmatched. The CDR3 sequence is 15 residues long. The CDR3: CASSYTSGREDEQFF. For the CDR3, the DNA is TGTGCCAGCAGCTACACTAGCGGGAGGGAGGACGAGCAGTTCTTC.

This clonotype was found a few times. The CDR3 reads CASSLEHGREQYF. CDR3 DNA sequence: TGTGCCAGCAGTTTAGAGCACGGTCGCGAGCAGTACTTC. The chain recombines TRBV27 with TRBJ2-7, with no clear D. CDR1 is MNHEY, CDR2 SMNVEV, per germline (reference sequence). V lost 2 bases to trimming and J lost 6 bases, with 11 bases between them. The CDR3 loop spans 13 amino acids.

This clonotype was observed a handful of times. This rearrangement joins TRBV20-1 to TRBJ2-1; 7 bases line up with TRBD1. V lost 5 bases, J lost 0 bases, and 4 bases stayed unmatched. Germline CDR1 and CDR2: DFQATT and SNEGSKA (reference sequence). The CDR3 consists of 14 residues. The DNA for the CDR3 is TGCAGTGCTCCGGACAGGAGCTCCTACAATGAGCAGTTCTTC. This translates into CSAPDRSSYNEQFF.

This clonotype was counted many times. The J gene is TRBJ2-7, the V gene TRBV5-1; D unclear. This CDR3 has 13 amino acids. CDR1 SGHRS and CDR2 YFSETQ come from the germline V gene. Trimming took off 0 bases at V and 1 base at J, with 5 bases between the two ends. The CDR3 region is CASSLALSYEQYF. The CDR3 DNA reads TGCGCCAGCAGCTTGGCTTTATCCTACGAGCAGTACTTC.

This clonotype has only a few counts. The gene calls are TRBV12-3 or TRBV12-4 and TRBJ2-1; 10 bases agree with TRBD1. The CDR3 is 15 residues long. With 6 bases clipped from V and 7 bases from J, the junction kept 9 bases outside the gene matches. This CDR3 is CASSGFGTGDNEQFF. As DNA, the CDR3 is TGTGCCAGCAGCGGTTTCGGGACAGGGGATAATGAGCAGTTCTTC.

This clonotype came up a few times. V usage is TRBV15 and J usage is TRBJ2-3; 12 bases align to TRBD2. Germline CDR1 and CDR2: LNHNV and YYDKDF (reference sequence). J was trimmed by 1 base and V by 9 bases; bases with no gene match: 8. The CDR3 contains 16 residues. The CDR3 nucleotides are TGTGCCACAGCTAGCGGGAGGGCCTCCGGCACAGATACGCAGTATTTT. This gives the protein CATASGRASGTDTQYF.

Many counts were recorded for this clonotype. The V call is TRBV20-1, the J call TRBJ2-3; 13 bases map to TRBD2. V lost 6 bases to trimming and J lost 3 bases; unmatched junction nucleotides: 0. The CDR3 is 13 amino acids. Germline V CDR1 and CDR2: DFQATT, SNEGSKA (reference sequence). CDR3 sequence (DNA): TGCAGTGCACTAGCGGGAGGGACAGATACGCAGTATTTT. Protein product: CSALAGGTDTQYF.

The chain combines TRBV20-1 with TRBJ2-3, with TRBD2 identical over 10 bases. J lost 4 bases, V lost 4 bases, and 14 bases had no gene match. The CDR3 is 17 residues long. Germline loops: CDR1 DFQATT, CDR2 SNEGSKA (reference sequence). This chain's CDR3 is CSAKPSGRSGEADTQYF. CDR3 DNA sequence: TGCAGTGCTAAACCTAGCGGGAGATCCGGGGAGGCAGATACGCAGTATTTT.

This clonotype was seen at least ten times. The chain uses TRBV29-1 and TRBJ2-7, with 8 bases fitting TRBD2. Losses at the gene ends were 7 bases for V and 3 bases for J; bases not matched to a gene: 14. This CDR3 is built from 15 residues. Germline V lookup: CDR1 SQVTM, CDR2 ANQGSEA. The CDR3 sequence is CSGPPERESGYEQYF. The CDR3 DNA follows: TGCAGCGGGCCACCAGAGCGGGAGTCAGGCTACGAGCAGTACTTC.

This clonotype has a count of ten or more. V usage is TRBV5-1 and J usage is TRBJ1-5; maybe TRBD1 (5 bases). The CDR3 is 14 residues long. Germline V gene lookup returns CDR1 SGHRS and CDR2 YFSETQ. Deletions cut 0 bases from V and 3 bases from J, with 7 bases between. For the CDR3, the DNA is TGCGCCAGCAGCTTGGGGGGCCCCAATCAGCCCCAGCATTTT. Translating it yields CASSLGGPNQPQHF.

This clonotype was observed many times. The rearrangement links TRBV9 to TRBJ2-1, with unresolved D. The CDR3 sequence is 12 residues long. The V gene's germline CDR1 is SGDLS and CDR2 YYNGEE. The ends were cut back, 10 bases at V and 9 bases at J, with 17 bases in the middle. The CDR3 protein is CASSLDATEQFF. CDR3 nucleotides: TGTGCCTCCTCGCTAGACGCCACTGAGCAGTTCTTC.